These 14 T cell receptor beta chains came from one sample sequenced in a study of regulatory T cells in long-lasting Graves disease. Time point meaning: newly diagnosed GD, antithyroid drugs for less than 3 months. The TCR library was made from RNA extracted from PBMCs. Researchers made TCR beta libraries by using iRepertoire HTBI primers and running Arm-PCR on CDR3 regions. TCRdb called the multiplex PCR reads again in MiXCR, with one record for every CDR3 protein. Among hundreds of thousands of distinct CDR3 sequences listed, roughly a sixth were seen once. The same data also contributed to another study, on T cells in Graves' hyperthyroidism and ophthalmopathy.

Specimen: peripheral blood mononuclear cells (PBMCs), collected at new diagnosis, from a patient treated with antithyroid drugs. The receptors shown here come from a man in his forties with Graves disease.

This clonotype was counted at least ten times. The V gene is TRBV5-1, the J gene TRBJ1-1; no reliable D call. The V and J ends lost 0 bases and 4 bases respectively, with 22 bases between them. Germline loops: CDR1 SGHRS, CDR2 YFSETQ. The CDR3 runs 18 residues. In DNA form, the CDR3 reads TGCGCCAGCAGCTTGGCCAAGGGCTCCCACCCGGTAGGCACTGAAGCTTTCTTT. Translating it yields CASSLAKGSHPVGTEAFF.

Ten or more counts support this clonotype. The rearrangement joins TRBV5-1 to TRBJ2-7; the D gene is possibly TRBD1 (5 bases). V was shortened by 4 bases and J by 3 bases, with 8 bases between the two germline ends. This CDR3 contains 12 residues. Germline V gives CDR1 SGHRS, CDR2 YFSETQ. The CDR3: CASSNRFYEQYF. The CDR3 coding sequence is TGCGCCAGCAGCAACAGGTTCTACGAGCAGTACTTC.

The table lists this clonotype with many counts. This chain uses TRBV27 with TRBJ2-4; tentative D call: TRBD1 (6 bases). Germline V CDR1 and CDR2: MNHEY, SMNVEV (reference sequence). This CDR3 spans 14 amino acids. Trimming removed 6 bases at V and 2 bases at J, with 11 bases between. CDR3: CASRQQGSKNIQYF. CDR3 nucleotide sequence: TGTGCCAGCAGACAACAGGGATCCAAAAACATTCAGTACTTC.

The rearrangement uses TRBV6-5 and TRBJ1-1; no clear D gene. The CDR3 has 14 amino acids. Trimming stripped 3 bases from V and 6 bases from J, with 14 bases between. Germline V gene lookup returns CDR1 MNHEY and CDR2 SVGAGI. This CDR3 reads CASSYRGVGAEAFF. In nucleotides, the CDR3 is TGTGCCAGCAGTTATCGTGGTGTAGGAGCTGAAGCTTTCTTT.

The V call is TRBV4-2, the J call TRBJ1-6; TRBD1 might be the D (6 bases). Deletions cut 0 bases from V and 7 bases from J, with 10 bases between. The CDR3 has 15 residues. The germline gives CDR1 LGHNA, CDR2 YNFKEQ. This CDR3 reads CASSQETGKNSPLHF. The CDR3 bases are TGTGCCAGCAGCCAAGAAACAGGGAAAAATTCACCCCTCCACTTT.

This clonotype has ten or more counts. The genes are TRBV12-5 and TRBJ2-5; TRBD1 matches 7 bases. V trimming: 7 bases; J trimming: 1 base; junction bases outside the gene matches: 3. The germline CDR1 and CDR2 sequences are LGHNT and FRNRAP. This CDR3 region has 13 residues. The CDR3 sequence: CASARDSQETQYF. CDR3 in DNA: TGTGCTAGTGCCCGGGACAGCCAAGAGACCCAGTACTTC.

The table lists this clonotype with many counts. V is TRBV12-3 or TRBV12-4 and J is TRBJ1-6; 11 bases line up with TRBD1. The CDR3 has 17 amino acids. V dropped 2 bases and J dropped 10; count of bases not matched to a gene: 10. CDR3 sequence reads: CASSLTSGQGAWSPLHF. CDR3 sequence (DNA): TGTGCCAGCAGTTTAACTTCAGGACAGGGGGCTTGGTCACCCCTCCACTTT.

In this sample, this clonotype turned up many times. The chain joins TRBV20-1 to TRBJ1-4; TRBD1 might be the D (5 bases). The length of the CDR3 is 14 residues. V lost 0 bases, J lost 8 bases, and 13 bases lay in between. Germline loops: CDR1 DFQATT, CDR2 SNEGSKA (reference sequence). The CDR3 region is CSARDGGRGEKLFF. For the CDR3, the DNA is TGCAGTGCTAGAGATGGGGGACGGGGGGAAAAACTGTTTTTT.

The chain combines TRBV11-3 with TRBJ2-2; 8 bases map to TRBD1. From germline, CDR1 is SGHNT and CDR2 YENEEA. J was trimmed by 6 bases and V by 6 bases; bases with no gene match: 9. The CDR3 runs 15 residues. The CDR3 sequence: CASRPGGASAGELFF. CDR3 DNA sequence: TGTGCCAGCAGACCAGGGGGCGCCTCTGCCGGGGAGCTGTTTTTT.

This chain uses TRBV6-2 or TRBV6-3 with TRBJ1-5; D gene unclear. Trimming took 7 bases from V and 3 from J, leaving 10 bases between them. Germline CDR1 is MNHEY and CDR2 is SVGEGT. CDR3 length equals 13 residues. CDR3 sequence: CASTRSLNQPQHF. In nucleotides, the CDR3 is TGTGCCAGCACCCGCAGTCTCAATCAGCCCCAGCATTTT.

This clonotype was seen many times. The chain uses TRBV5-1 and TRBJ2-2; perhaps TRBD1 as D (6 bases). Germline CDR1 and CDR2: SGHRS and YFSETQ. This CDR3 is 17 amino acids long. V gave up 0 bases and J gave up 4 bases, with 16 bases separating them. The CDR3 region is CASSLDASGAGTGELFF. The CDR3 DNA sequence: TGCGCCAGCAGCTTGGATGCCTCAGGGGCGGGCACCGGGGAGCTGTTTTTT. The full variable domain, rest sourced from reference TRBV5-1 and TRBJ2-2, is KAGVTQTPRYLIKTRGQQVTLSCSPISGHRSVSWYQQTPGQGLQFLFEYFSETQRNKGNFPGRFSGRQFSNSRSEMNVSTLELGDSALYLCASSLDASGAGTGELFFGEGSRLTVL.

This clonotype was seen ten or more times. The chain couples TRBV20-1 to TRBJ1-2; tentatively, D is TRBD1 (5 bases). V was trimmed by 3 bases and J by 4 bases, leaving 9 bases between them. Looked up from germline, CDR1 is DFQATT and CDR2 is SNEGSKA (reference sequence). This CDR3 is 12 amino acids long. The chain's CDR3 is CSARVGGYGYTF. In DNA form, the CDR3 reads TGCAGTGCTAGGGTGGGGGGCTATGGCTACACCTTC.

This clonotype was observed a handful of times. The chain combines TRBV20-1 with TRBJ2-2; 7 bases are shared with TRBD1. V dropped 5 bases and J dropped 1; count of bases not matched to a gene: 16. The CDR3 spans 18 residues. Germline values: CDR1 DFQATT, CDR2 SNEGSKA (reference sequence). Written as DNA, the CDR3 is TGCAGTGCTCCACTTGACCCGCCCGGGACAGTGAACACCGGGGAGCTGTTTTTT. This translates into CSAPLDPPGTVNTGELFF.

The sample holds many counts of this clonotype. This sequence joins TRBV27 and TRBJ2-5; 10 nucleotides match TRBD1. The CDR3 sequence is 15 residues long. From germline, CDR1 is MNHEY and CDR2 SMNVEV (reference sequence). Trimming cost V 3 bases and J 4 bases; bases outside gene matches: 5. The CDR3: CASSLRQGARETQYF. In nucleotides, the CDR3 is TGTGCCAGCAGTTTGAGACAGGGGGCGCGAGAGACCCAGTACTTC.